The sample holds one count of the clone carrying this T cell receptor (beta chain). The antigen is not known. The control participants were healthy donors, and these controls were matched with respect to both age and sex. This sample stems from a study of CD8 T cells in Susac syndrome. Whole-study results and caveats: As acknowledged by the study, its TCR sequencing and HLA analysis included a relatively small number of individuals.

Random hexamers were used to reverse transcribe roughly 0.45 to 1 ug of RNA. Amplification of TCR beta CDR3 across 54 Vbeta and 13 Jbeta was performed with immunoSEQ multiplex PCR. In TCRdb, the immunoSEQ multiplex PCR reads were re-called with MiXCR into one record per CDR3 protein. The table shows tens of thousands of distinct CDR3 sequences, with around 94% occurring only once. The V end lost 6 bases, the J end lost 0 bases, and 17 bases lay between the germline ends. Looked up from germline, CDR1 is MNHEY and CDR2 is SVGEGT. The CDR3 consists of 16 residues. This sequence originates from a human donor in good health. The chain joins TRBV6-2 or TRBV6-3 to TRBJ1-2; D call uncertain. Sample: CD8+ T cells from PBMCs. DNA for the CDR3: TGTGCCAGCAGCCTTATCCAAAAGGTGACTAACTATGGCTACACCTTC. Its protein product is CASSLIQKVTNYGYTF.